The clone carrying this T cell receptor beta chain has a single count. Antigen: not known. Data came from immunoSEQ multiplex PCR; TCRdb stores just in-frame clones and leaves some out. The data hold 61,000 or so clones, with less than 85% observed a single time. This entry comes from a study of memory CD4+ T cells and cytomegalovirus serostatus. The wider study: Healthy Belgian adult donors included about nine CMV-positive and some 25 CMV-negative people.

Broader study findings: Each of approximately 61 CMV-associated TCRbeta sequences occurred in one to five individuals. The CMV-associated TCR signature appears largely within the CD4+ memory repertoire.

Between the trimmed V and J ends, which lost 8 bases and 8 bases, there was a span of 12 bases. There are 12 residues in the CDR3. The germline V gene encodes CDR1 KGHSY and CDR2 FQNENV. The sort gate was single viable CD3+CD4+CD8-CD45RO+ cells for memory CD4+ T cells. This clonotype was sampled from an adult in good health and CMV-seronegative. Some clones in this sample may be carry-over from other donors' samples. This chain connects TRBV16 to TRBJ1-4; no clear D gene. The sequencing sample was made of memory CD4+ T cells from blood. CDR3 in DNA: TGTGCCAGCGGAACTACGGGGGAAAAACTGTTTTTT. It translates to CASGTTGEKLFF.